This entry lists 30 T cell receptor beta chains sequenced from one sample in a study of OX40 agonist ivuxolimab in advanced cancers. The repertoire was sequenced with immunoSEQ multiplex PCR; TCRdb's copy has only in-frame clones and lacks some. The table lists 65,000 to 75,000 clones, approximately 81% of them singletons, with under 2.5% in the top ten. Sequences were derived from CD4+ or CD8+ T cells sorted from blood, sampled in a trial of the OX40 agonist ivuxolimab. The receptors here all came from an adult with an advanced solid tumor such as melanoma, head and neck, liver or kidney cancer.

The rearrangement links TRBV10-2 to TRBJ1-1, with D uncertain. This CDR3 has 12 amino acids. The ends were cut back, 8 bases at V and 11 bases at J, with 18 bases in the middle. From germline, CDR1 is WSHSY and CDR2 SAAADI. CDR3 sequence (DNA): TGCGCCAGCCGGCGGGAGGGCGGTGGGGCTTTCTTT. This encodes CASRREGGGAFF.

The genes are TRBV27 and TRBJ2-5, with a weak D call TRBD2 (5 bases). CDR1 is MNHEY, CDR2 SMNVEV, per germline (reference sequence). The CDR3 is 15 amino acids. The V end was cut by 3 bases, the J end by 7 bases, with 18 bases between. CDR3 nucleotides: TGTGCCAGCAGTTTCGGGGTCGGGCTTCGCGCGACCCAGTACTTC. Protein sequence: CASSFGVGLRATQYF.

The chain uses TRBV2 and TRBJ2-1; 7 bases are a match to TRBD2. With V trimmed by 7 bases and J by 5 bases, 8 bases remained unmatched. The CDR3 is 14 residues long. From germline, CDR1 is SNHLY and CDR2 FYNNEI. CDR3 loop: CASNKLATHNEQFF. The CDR3 DNA reads as TGTGCCAGCAACAAACTAGCGACCCACAATGAGCAGTTCTTC.

The chain recombines TRBV7-9 with TRBJ1-2; D gene ambiguous. Deletions cut 1 base from V and 2 bases from J, with 5 bases between. This CDR3 region has 13 residues. Germline CDR1 is SEHNR and CDR2 is FQNEAQ (reference sequence). Here the CDR3 DNA reads TGTGCCAGCAGCTTAGGGGAGAACTATGGCTACACCTTC. Encoded protein: CASSLGENYGYTF.

This chain connects TRBV5-1 to TRBJ1-4, with D unresolved. V was trimmed by 0 bases and J by 5 bases, leaving 11 bases between them. The CDR3 has 15 amino acids. Germline V CDR1 and CDR2: SGHRS, YFSETQ. CDR3 in DNA: TGCGCCAGCAGCTTGGTTCCCGGAGGAAATGAAAAACTGTTTTTT. It encodes CASSLVPGGNEKLFF.

This clone was seen more than once but under ten times. Other DNA sequences in this sample translate to the same CDR3. The chain joins TRBV19 to TRBJ1-1; D ambiguous. CDR1 and CDR2 (germline): LNHDA, SQIVND (reference sequence). V was cut by 3 bases and J by 1 base, with 9 bases left in between. This CDR3 has 14 residues. The CDR3 reads CASSILQGNTEAFF. The CDR3 DNA reads as TGTGCCAGTAGTATCCTACAAGGGAACACTGAAGCTTTCTTT.

V usage is TRBV30 and J usage is TRBJ1-6, with 8 bases aligning to TRBD1. The germline V gene has CDR1 GTSNPN and CDR2 SVGIG (reference sequence). The CDR3 sequence is 16 residues long. J gave up 7 bases and V 0 bases, and 8 bases lay outside the gene matches. The CDR3 DNA sequence: TGTGCCTGGAGTGTAAAGTGGGGGACAGGCAATTCACCCCTCCACTTT. Its protein is CAWSVKWGTGNSPLHF.

This clone has a single count. The chain has TRBV5-1 and TRBJ2-7, with 9 bases matching TRBD1. Looked up from germline, CDR1 is SGHRS and CDR2 is YFSETQ. The J segment lost 4 bases and the V segment lost 0 bases, leaving 5 bases of the junction unmatched. The CDR3 is 15 residues long. DNA for the CDR3: TGCGCCAGCAGCTTGGGGGGGACAGGGACGTACGAGCAGTACTTC. Amino acids: CASSLGGTGTYEQYF.

The chain combines TRBV10-3 with TRBJ1-2, with D unresolved. CDR3 length equals 15 residues. Germline values: CDR1 ENHRY, CDR2 SYGVKD. V was pared by 3 bases and J by 1 base, with 12 bases between. The CDR3 region has the DNA TGTGCCATCAGTGACCCGAAGGAGGGTAACTATGGCTACACCTTC. As protein: CAISDPKEGNYGYTF.

This chain links TRBV5-4 with TRBJ1-5; the D is unclear. From germline, CDR1 is SGHNT and CDR2 YYREEE (reference sequence). V shed 0 bases and J shed 7 bases, with 14 bases lying between them. This CDR3 contains 15 residues. CDR3 in amino acids: CASSLEGSSIQPQHF. The CDR3 nucleotides read TGTGCCAGCAGCTTGGAAGGAAGCTCGATACAGCCCCAGCATTTT.

The chain combines TRBV5-6 with TRBJ2-7; perhaps D is TRBD1 or TRBD2 (5 bases each). The V end was cut by 4 bases, the J end by 4 bases, with 18 bases between. The CDR3 is 15 amino acids. CDR1 and CDR2 (germline): SGHDT, YYEEEE. CDR3 in DNA: TGTGCCAGCAGCCAGGGACGCACCCCAATTTACGAGCAGTACTTC. Residues: CASSQGRTPIYEQYF.

This clone was seen a handful of times. One end of the junction varies from germline; a read error may be responsible. The same CDR3 can be traced to other DNA sequences in this sample. This chain uses TRBV7-7 with TRBJ2-5; D is undetermined. Germline CDR1 is SSHAT and CDR2 is FNYEAQ (reference sequence). CDR3 length: 14 amino acids. The CDR3 nucleotides read TGTGCTAGCAGCTTATTAGGCAGTCAAGAGACCCAGTACTTC. Protein product: CASSLLGSQETQYF.

The chain couples TRBV15 to TRBJ2-5; a possible D gene is TRBD2 (5 bases). V was shortened by 0 bases and J by 2 bases, with 7 bases between the two germline ends. Germline loops: CDR1 LNHNV, CDR2 YYDKDF (reference sequence). The CDR3 is 14 amino acids. The CDR3 DNA follows: TGTGCCACCAGCAGAGATCGGACTCAAGAGACCCAGTACTTC. Its protein is CATSRDRTQETQYF.

The genes are TRBV7-2 and TRBJ2-7; 9 positions agree with TRBD2. V shed 3 bases and J 2 bases; nucleotides not matched to a gene: 8. CDR1 is SGHTA and CDR2 is FQGNSA in the germline V gene. This CDR3 is built from 16 residues. Here the CDR3 DNA reads TGTGCCAGCAGCTTCAGGAGCGGGGGGCTTACCTACGAGCAGTACTTC. This translates into CASSFRSGGLTYEQYF.

This chain connects TRBV18 to TRBJ1-2, with 10 bases lining up with TRBD1. Germline V gives CDR1 KGHSH, CDR2 LQKENI. V gave up 3 bases and J gave up 5 bases; unmatched junction bases: 12. This CDR3 is built from 17 residues. This CDR3 reads CASSPEIGQGVRYGYTF. The CDR3, as DNA: TGTGCCAGCTCACCTGAAATCGGACAGGGGGTGAGGTATGGCTACACCTTC.

The rearrangement joins TRBV28 to TRBJ2-2; the D is unclear. CDR3 length equals 13 residues. V was pared by 7 bases and J by 5 bases, with 11 bases between. Germline assignment: CDR1 MDHEN and CDR2 SYDVKM. The CDR3 DNA sequence: TGTGCCAGCACCGCCCAGCAAACCGGGGAGCTGTTTTTT. Its protein is CASTAQQTGELFF.

The chain uses TRBV4-2 and TRBJ1-3; D is perhaps TRBD1 (6 bases). The CDR3 has 15 residues. Between the trimmed V and J ends, which lost 4 bases and 0 bases, there was a span of 10 bases. Germline CDR1 LGHNA, CDR2 YNFKEQ. CDR3 protein: CASSLDRTSGNTIYF. The CDR3 DNA is TGTGCCAGCAGCCTCGACAGGACCTCTGGAAACACCATATATTTT.

The chain carries TRBV7-9 and TRBJ2-7; 8 positions agree with TRBD2. V was pared by 5 bases and J by 5 bases, with 2 bases of the junction left unmatched. Germline lookup yields CDR1 SEHNR and CDR2 FQNEAQ (reference sequence). There are 12 residues in the CDR3. CDR3 DNA: TGTGCCAGCAGCCCGACTAGCGACGAGCAGTACTTC. Its protein is CASSPTSDEQYF. The full variable domain, completed using reference TRBV7-9 and TRBJ2-7, is DTGVSQNPRHKITKRGQNVTFRCDPISEHNRLYWYRQTLGQGPEFLTYFQNEAQLEKSRLLSDRFSAERPKGSFSTLEIQRTEQGDSAMYLCASSPTSDEQYFGPGTRLTVT.

This chain joins TRBV2 and TRBJ1-2; no clear D. V lost 4 bases, J lost 3 bases, and 6 bases lay in between. This CDR3 spans 12 amino acids. CDR1 and CDR2 (germline): SNHLY, FYNNEI. The CDR3 is CASSGEYYGYTF. CDR3 sequence (DNA): TGTGCCAGCAGTGGGGAATACTATGGCTACACCTTC.

The genes are TRBV7-6 and TRBJ1-3; maybe TRBD1 (6 bases). V was cut by 4 bases and J by 5 bases, with 9 bases left in between. The CDR3 spans 13 residues. In germline, CDR1 is SGHVS, CDR2 FNYEAQ. The CDR3 nucleotides read TGTGCCAGCAGCTCAGGGACAAGAAACACCATATATTTT. Translating gives CASSSGTRNTIYF. Full variable domain (outside the CDR3, taken from reference TRBV7-6 and TRBJ1-3): GAGVSQSPRYKVTKRGQDVALRCDPISGHVSLYWYRQALGQGPEFLTYFNYEAQQDKSGLPNDRFSAERPEGSISTLTIQRTEQRDSAMYRCASSSGTRNTIYFGEGSWLTVV.

The chain is built from TRBV4-2 and TRBJ1-1; the D gene is possibly TRBD1 (6 bases). Germline V gene sequence: CDR1 LGHNA, CDR2 YNFKEQ. The V and J ends lost 0 bases and 4 bases respectively, with 15 bases between them. This CDR3 has 16 residues. The CDR3 spells CASSQDTAGAFTEAFF. The CDR3 DNA reads as TGTGCCAGCAGCCAAGATACGGCAGGGGCATTCACTGAAGCTTTCTTT.

This clone came up a few times. The chain links TRBV5-1 to TRBJ2-1; the D is unclear. Germline V lookup: CDR1 SGHRS, CDR2 YFSETQ. The V end was cut by 5 bases, the J end by 9 bases, with 9 bases between. The CDR3 has 11 residues. The CDR3 reads CASRDLVEQFF. The CDR3 DNA is TGCGCCAGCAGAGATCTAGTTGAGCAGTTCTTC.

The V and J genes are TRBV5-1 and TRBJ1-1; unclear D gene. Germline CDR1 is SGHRS and CDR2 is YFSETQ. With 4 bases removed from V and 5 bases from J, the gap between germline ends came to 18 bases. This CDR3 has 15 amino acids. CDR3 bases: TGCGCCAGCAGCCGCACTCCGGGCCCGGGGACTGAAGCTTTCTTT. This translates into CASSRTPGPGTEAFF.

V and J are TRBV6-1 and TRBJ1-4; D not resolved. The CDR3 is 13 residues long. CDR1 and CDR2 (germline): MNHNS, SASEGT. Trimming took off 0 bases at V and 10 bases at J, with 9 bases between the two ends. The CDR3 reads CASSEAPILKLFF. CDR3 nucleotide sequence: TGTGCCAGCAGTGAAGCCCCCATCCTAAAACTGTTTTTT.

In this sample, this clone turned up once. The V gene is TRBV7-9, the J gene TRBJ1-1; D uncertain. The CDR3 spans 13 residues. The germline V gene encodes CDR1 SEHNR and CDR2 FQNEAQ (reference sequence). The V end was cut by 1 base, the J end by 10 bases, with 13 bases between. The CDR3 region is CASSLEGRGVAFF. The CDR3 region has the DNA TGTGCCAGCAGCTTAGAGGGCCGGGGTGTAGCTTTCTTT.

The table lists this clone with a count of one. The gene calls are TRBV14 and TRBJ1-2; no clear D. Germline V gene lookup returns CDR1 SGHDN and CDR2 FVKESK. The CDR3 runs 14 residues. V lost 3 bases to trimming and J lost 9 bases, with 17 bases between them. CDR3 amino acids: CASSQAVLGSRYTF. CDR3 sequence (DNA): TGTGCCAGCAGCCAGGCCGTCTTGGGAAGCCGCTACACCTTC.

The chain joins TRBV27 to TRBJ1-2; no reliable D call. With 8 bases removed from V and 8 bases from J, the gap between germline ends came to 6 bases. Germline V lookup: CDR1 MNHEY, CDR2 SMNVEV (reference sequence). CDR3 length: 9 residues. CDR3 coding DNA: TGTGCCAGCTTCGAAGGCTACACCTTC. The encoded protein is CASFEGYTF.

This clone was observed a single time. This chain uses TRBV19 with TRBJ1-1; possible D gene TRBD1, 5 bases. Trimming took 2 bases from V and 5 from J, leaving 15 bases between them. The CDR3 consists of 15 residues. The germline gives CDR1 LNHDA, CDR2 SQIVND (reference sequence). CDR3 DNA sequence: TGTGCCAGTAGTATAAGCCCAGGGATGAGGACTGAAGCTTTCTTT. Its protein product is CASSISPGMRTEAFF.

Here the CDR3 reads CASSLGGSFEQFF. CDR3 DNA: TGTGCCAGCAGCTTAGGGGGCAGTTTTGAGCAGTTCTTC. The chain is built from TRBV7-2 and TRBJ2-1, with D tentatively TRBD1 (5 bases). Germline V gene data show CDR1 as SGHTA and CDR2 as FQGNSA. Trimming took 1 base from V and 9 from J, leaving 10 bases between them. The CDR3 totals 13 residues.

The chain has TRBV11-2 and TRBJ2-4, with 7 bases fitting TRBD1. V lost 5 bases to trimming and J lost 1 base; unmatched junction nucleotides: 5. The CDR3 loop spans 15 amino acids. Germline CDR1 is SGHAT and CDR2 is FQNNGV. Here the CDR3 DNA reads TGTGCCAGCAGCGGACAGGCGAGGGCCAAAAACATTCAGTACTTC. Encoded protein: CASSGQARAKNIQYF.